The sequence of this T cell receptor (beta chain) was determined in a study of OX40 agonist ivuxolimab in advanced cancers. TCRdb keeps only in-frame clones here, not all; method: immunoSEQ multiplex PCR. This table has tens of thousands of clones, about 92% appearing once. This CDR3 spans 15 amino acids. The V and J ends lost 3 bases and 0 bases respectively, with 12 bases between them. Germline V gene data show CDR1 as LNHDA and CDR2 as SQIVND (reference sequence). Source: CD4+ or CD8+ T cells sorted from blood, taken in a trial of the OX40 agonist ivuxolimab. This sequence was found in an adult with an advanced solid tumor such as melanoma, head and neck, liver or kidney cancer. The rearrangement links TRBV19 to TRBJ2-7; D remains unclear. As DNA, the CDR3 is TGTGCCAGTAGTATTGGACCTGCCCTCTCCTACGAGCAGTACTTC. Translation gives CASSIGPALSYEQYF.